The present T cell receptor beta chain was sequenced within a study of cytomegalovirus exposure and HLA in healthy donors. General study findings and limits: TCR beta chains numbering 150 to 200 were designated cytomegalovirus-associated.

Clones were sequenced by immunoSEQ multiplex PCR, and TCRdb holds only the in-frame ones, with some missing. The repertoire consists of 130,000 to 150,000 clones, with around 90% occurring once and the leading ten covering under 5%. Comment on this clone: The antigen is undetermined.

Germline-derived CDR1 and CDR2 are SNHLY and FYNNEI. With 5 bases removed from V and 2 bases from J, the gap between germline ends came to 9 bases. CDR3 size: 13 residues. Sample: PBMCs. The V and J genes are TRBV2 and TRBJ1-2, with a tentative D call TRBD1 (6 bases). The source of this sequence is a man aged 18 to 30 in good health and CMV-seropositive. The CDR3 region is CASSSQGNYGYTF. The CDR3 region has the DNA TGTGCCAGCAGTTCACAGGGCAACTATGGCTACACCTTC.